This section outlines one TCR beta chain sequence together with its context. The specificity of this receptor is unknown. No base quality information exists; no much larger clone differs at one position. The library was prepared using the immunoSEQ multiplex PCR assay. Rearranged TCR beta chain sequences were amplified with the hsTCRB Kit following the manufacturer's protocol. TCRB libraries were sequenced on an Illumina MiSeq. In the authors' own workflow: Demultiplexing, trimming and gene mapping were performed with the kit vendor's proprietary platform. Held by TCRdb, this immuneACCESS table contains in-frame sequences only and omits some clones. Under half of the omission traces to an unresolved V gene where checked; the cause of the rest is unknown. V, J and clone size were drawn from that table, and D and trimming were deduced from the DNA. The sample data list around 61,000 clones, and around three quarters of these were observed just once. The ten largest clones capture approximately 5.3% of the sample.

This sample is part of a study of a mutant IDH1 vaccine in newly diagnosed glioma (dated by TCRdb to the early 2020s). Context from the whole study: Vaccination started 4-6 weeks after radiotherapy alone, or was given together with temozolomide cycles in the groups whose treatment included chemotherapy. Of the 32 patients who were treated, 62.5% were male and 37.5% were female, and the mean age was about 40 years. Prior to enrollment, standard therapy consisting of radiotherapy alone, temozolomide alone, or radiochemotherapy with temozolomide had been administered to patients, with the combination being received by most patients. Longitudinal TCRB deep sequencing was done for fewer than 30 treated patients, wherever samples were available for exploratory analyses. The week-35 safety follow-up took place at visit V12, and the week-47 end of study took place at visit V13. Peripheral blood samples were drawn at six visits, namely V03 (baseline), V05, V07, V10, V12 and V13.

Broader findings and caveats from the paper: According to the authors, sample limitations meant that analyses of patient blood samples could not be reproduced. No apparent relationship was observed between pseudoprogression and alterations in the top peripheral T cell clonotypes detected by TCRB sequencing. Availability determined which PBMC samples were chosen for TCRB deep sequencing. Immune responses induced by the vaccine were seen in roughly 95% of patients across multiple MHC alleles.

Its CDR3 holds 12 amino acids, cysteine through phenylalanine. Left in the record is the CDR3 DNA by itself, 36 bases read in frame from the first base. For this chain, trimming is 5 bases at the V end and 7 bases at the J end, and the number of junction bases without a gene match is 5. The germline V gene encodes CDR1 SGHRS and CDR2 YFSETQ. Explained via the paper, the time point label denotes: week 47, end of study. Each vaccine dose, consisting of 300 ug of a 20-mer mutant IDH1 peptide in Montanide, was administered subcutaneously with topical imiquimod. Patients received eight vaccinations in weeks 1, 3, 5, 7, 11, 15, 19 and 23, corresponding to visits V03 through V10. Newly diagnosed WHO grade 3 or 4 IDH1-mutant astrocytomas showing loss of nuclear ATRX were present in the donors. The samples were drawn from NOA16, a multicentre, single-arm, open-label phase I trial in Germany that tested a mutant IDH1 peptide vaccine in humans for the first time. Genomic DNA for TCRB sequencing was extracted from EDTA blood using the DNeasy Blood and Tissue Kit.

The sequence was collected from a man aged 45 to 65 with glioma. The sequenced sample was PBMCs, obtained from a glioma patient whose treatment included an IDH1 peptide vaccine. The chain links TRBV5-1 with TRBJ1-1, and 7 junction bases match TRBD1. The CDR3 region: CASRSRGGEAFF. DNA sequence: TGCGCCAGCAGATCCAGGGGGGGTGAAGCTTTCTTT.